The present entry profiles one T cell receptor (beta chain) with its context. Its specificity is unknown. The T cells that were sequenced for TCR beta were CD8+ and CD4+ cells from blood. The entry originates in a study of CD8 T cells in Susac syndrome. Overall study: Patients with Susac syndrome were therapy-naive, on corticosteroids, or on intravenous immunoglobulin alone at blood draw. The study's findings and limits: In total CD8+ repertoires, roughly 15 Susac-specific public clones were found, and CD8+ TEMRA repertoires had about five.

Per the germline V gene, CDR1 is SEHNR and CDR2 is FQNEAQ (reference sequence). V was pared by 4 bases and J by 2 bases, with 7 bases of the junction left unmatched. CDR3 length: 15 amino acids. It was with random hexamers that 0.5 to 1 ug RNA was reverse transcribed. TCRdb recomputed calls from the immunoSEQ multiplex PCR reads with MiXCR, one row per CDR3 protein. The sample shows approximately 50,000 distinct CDR3 sequences, 95% of them seen only once. The J gene is TRBJ2-7, the V gene TRBV7-9; 8 bases align to TRBD2. This TCR was recovered from a human donor with Susac syndrome. The sequencing sample was made of CD8+ T cells from PBMCs. The CDR3 protein is CASSSGLANTYEQYF. The CDR3 DNA sequence: TGTGCCAGCAGCTCTGGACTAGCTAACACCTACGAGCAGTACTTC.